This T cell receptor beta chain comes out of a study of regulatory T cells in long-lasting Graves disease. General study points: Whereas nearly 1,000 public clonotypes were shared by new patients, persistent patients shared more, at some 2,900. Rather than thyroid tissue, only peripheral blood underwent study.

Worth noting for this clonotype: No antigen is known for it.

TCR beta libraries were built with iRepertoire HTBI primers and Arm-PCR of CDR3 regions. TCRdb ran MiXCR on the multiplex PCR reads and lists one entry per CDR3 protein. This table has 350,000 to 550,000 distinct CDR3 sequences, about 15% appearing once. Time point given: newly diagnosed GD, antithyroid drugs for less than 3 months. The TCR library was made from RNA that had been extracted from PBMCs in TRIzol. From germline, CDR1 is MNHNS and CDR2 SASEGT. Trimming stripped 4 bases from V and 9 bases from J, with 16 bases between. The CDR3 spans 14 residues. The data were also submitted as part of a second study, on T cells in Graves' hyperthyroidism and ophthalmopathy. From that report: Most thyroid clonotypes expanded above 0.001 appeared in blood too.

Source: peripheral blood mononuclear cells (PBMCs), taken at new diagnosis, from a patient treated with antithyroid drugs. The clonotype was recovered from a woman aged 18-29 years with Graves disease. V and J are TRBV6-1 and TRBJ2-1; D uncertain. CDR3 sequence (DNA): TGTGCCAGCAGTGCTCCGCATCTCCCCAGTGAGCAGTTCTTC. Translated, it gives CASSAPHLPSEQFF.